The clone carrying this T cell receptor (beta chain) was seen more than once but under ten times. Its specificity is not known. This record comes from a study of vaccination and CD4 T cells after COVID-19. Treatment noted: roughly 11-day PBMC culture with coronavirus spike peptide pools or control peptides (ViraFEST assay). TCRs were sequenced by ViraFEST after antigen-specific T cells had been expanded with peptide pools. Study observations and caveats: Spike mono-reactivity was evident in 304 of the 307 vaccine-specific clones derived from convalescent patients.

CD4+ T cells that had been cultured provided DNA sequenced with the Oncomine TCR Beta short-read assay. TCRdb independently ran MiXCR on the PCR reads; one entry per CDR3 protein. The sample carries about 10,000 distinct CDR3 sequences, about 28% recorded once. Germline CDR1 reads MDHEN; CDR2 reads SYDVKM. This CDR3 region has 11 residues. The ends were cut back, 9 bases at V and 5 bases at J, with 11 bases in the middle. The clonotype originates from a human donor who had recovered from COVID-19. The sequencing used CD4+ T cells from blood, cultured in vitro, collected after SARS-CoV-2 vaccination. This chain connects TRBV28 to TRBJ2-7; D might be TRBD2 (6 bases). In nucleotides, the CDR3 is TGTGCCAGTGGGAGGCCACACGAGCAGTACTTC. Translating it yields CASGRPHEQYF.